Listed here are 27 T cell receptor beta chains from one sample, sequenced in a study of OX40 agonist ivuxolimab in advanced cancers. Assay used: immunoSEQ multiplex PCR; TCRdb lists only in-frame clones, some missing. The sample carries approximately 80,000 clones, about 91% recorded once. This specimen consisted of CD4+ or CD8+ T cells sorted from blood, obtained in a trial of the OX40 agonist ivuxolimab. The receptor set was obtained from an adult with an advanced solid tumor such as melanoma, head and neck, liver or kidney cancer.

About this clone: The germline gene is not matched at one end of the junction; a read error may be the cause. V is TRBV7-7 and J is TRBJ2-3; 8 nucleotides agree with TRBD2. In germline, CDR1 is SSHAT, CDR2 FNYEAQ (reference sequence). The CDR3 consists of 15 residues. The CDR3 DNA sequence: TGTGCTAGCAGCTCAGGACTAGCCCCCGGAGATACGCAGTATTTT. This encodes CASSSGLAPGDTQYF.

The chain is built from TRBV7-2 and TRBJ2-7; 8 nucleotides line up with TRBD2. The V and J ends lost 7 bases and 5 bases, in that order; junction bases with no gene match: 10. Looked up from germline, CDR1 is SGHTA and CDR2 is FQGNSA. CDR3 length equals 14 residues. The CDR3 loop reads CASNGLAFHNEQYF. The CDR3, as DNA: TGTGCCAGCAACGGACTAGCTTTCCACAACGAGCAGTACTTC.

CDR3 nucleotide sequence: TGTGCCAGCAGTCGGGTCGACGGTACAATGACGCAGTTCTTC. Encoded protein: CASSRVDGTMTQFF. The chain employs TRBV5-6 and TRBJ2-1; D not resolved. Trimming pared 5 bases from V and 12 bases from J, leaving 21 bases between. This CDR3 region has 14 residues. From germline, CDR1 is SGHDT and CDR2 YYEEEE.

This chain uses TRBV7-3 with TRBJ1-1; 8 bases map to TRBD1. The germline gives CDR1 SGHTA, CDR2 FQGTGA. Trimming at V came to 5 bases and at J to 11 bases, leaving 10 bases not matched to a gene. The CDR3 runs 13 residues. The DNA for the CDR3 is TGTGCCAGCAGCCCCCAGACAGGGGTAGGTGCTTTCTTT. It yields the protein CASSPQTGVGAFF. Drawing the rest from reference TRBV7-3 and TRBJ1-1, the complete variable domain is GAGVSQTPSNKVTEKGKYVELRCDPISGHTALYWYRQSLGQGPEFLIYFQGTGAADDSGLPNDRFFAVRPEGSVSTLKIQRTERGDSAVYLCASSPQTGVGAFFGQGTRLTVV.

This clone has a handful of counts. The chain carries TRBV4-2 and TRBJ2-3; 8 bases agree with TRBD1. The CDR3 extends over 15 amino acids. Unmatched junction bases numbered 6, after V lost 1 base and J lost 6 bases. In germline, CDR1 is LGHNA, CDR2 YNFKEQ. CDR3 nucleotides: TGTGCCAGCAGCCAAGGTACAGGGGGTACGGATACGCAGTATTTT. It translates to CASSQGTGGTDTQYF.

V is TRBV5-1 and J is TRBJ1-3; 7 bases map to TRBD1. The CDR3 consists of 15 residues. From germline, CDR1 is SGHRS and CDR2 YFSETQ. V lost 5 bases and J lost 2; bases outside the gene matches: 7. The CDR3 is CASSLVGGAGNTIYF. The CDR3 bases are TGCGCCAGCAGTCTCGTAGGGGGCGCTGGAAACACCATATATTTT.

This chain uses TRBV6-5 with TRBJ1-2, with TRBD1 as a possible D gene (6 bases). Germline V CDR1 and CDR2: MNHEY, SVGAGI. This CDR3 contains 13 residues. Trimming shortened V by 2 bases and J by 8 bases, and 12 bases separated the two germline ends. CDR3 nucleotides: TGTGCCAGCAGTTACAGGCAGGGGCTAGGCTACACCTTC. It is translated as CASSYRQGLGYTF.

V and J are TRBV5-5 and TRBJ2-7; D not certain. V was shortened by 2 bases and J by 6 bases, with 15 bases between the two germline ends. This CDR3 has 14 amino acids. CDR1 and CDR2 from the germline V gene are SGHKS and YYEKEE (reference sequence). CDR3 bases: TGTGCCAGCAGCTTTCGGCTACCCCCCGGCGAGCAGTACTTC. It specifies CASSFRLPPGEQYF.

This clone was seen once. CDR3 amino acids: CASTTGGTSYNEQFF. The CDR3 nucleotides are TGTGCCAGCACCACCGGGGGGACCTCCTACAATGAGCAGTTCTTC. The chain couples TRBV27 to TRBJ2-1; 7 bases are shared with TRBD2. This CDR3 spans 15 amino acids. Germline CDR1 is MNHEY and CDR2 is SMNVEV (reference sequence). J was trimmed by 0 bases and V by 7 bases; bases with no gene match: 6.

The V and J genes are TRBV7-8 and TRBJ2-7; 11 bases agree with TRBD2. Trimming cost V 7 bases and J 6 bases; bases outside gene matches: 5. CDR3 length: 13 amino acids. Germline loops: CDR1 SGHVS, CDR2 FQNEAQ. For the CDR3, the DNA is TGTGCCAGCACCCAACTAGCGGGAGCCGAGCAGTACTTC. It translates to CASTQLAGAEQYF.

The chain links TRBV5-1 to TRBJ2-4; TRBD1 matches at 11 bases. Germline CDR1 is SGHRS and CDR2 is YFSETQ. V dropped 3 bases and J dropped 7; count of bases not matched to a gene: 6. The CDR3 spans 15 residues. The CDR3 is CASSWTGQGVNIQYF. CDR3 DNA sequence: TGCGCCAGCAGCTGGACGGGACAGGGGGTGAACATTCAGTACTTC.

This chain joins TRBV19 and TRBJ1-5; 7 nucleotides align to TRBD1. The V gene end was trimmed by 7 bases and the J gene end by 6 bases; junction bases not matched to a gene: 6. The CDR3 runs to 13 residues. Per germline, CDR1 LNHDA and CDR2 SQIVND (reference sequence). For the CDR3, the DNA is TGTGCCAGTACCACGACAGGGTTTCAGCCCCAGCATTTT. Translated, it gives CASTTTGFQPQHF.

The rearrangement links TRBV15 to TRBJ1-5; no clear D gene. This CDR3 has 13 amino acids. Per germline, CDR1 LNHNV and CDR2 YYDKDF (reference sequence). Trimming removed 0 bases at V and 6 bases at J, with 6 bases between. CDR3 residues: CATSRDSVQPQHF. The CDR3 DNA is TGTGCCACCAGCAGAGATTCCGTTCAGCCCCAGCATTTT.

This CDR3 is CASSLGQGGEQYV. The CDR3 DNA follows: TGCGCCAGCAGTTTGGGACAGGGCGGCGAGCAGTACGTC. This rearrangement joins TRBV10-2 to TRBJ2-7; TRBD1 matches at 9 bases. The germline CDR1 and CDR2 sequences are WSHSY and SAAADI. The CDR3 runs to 13 residues. The trim removed 5 bases at V and 6 bases at J, leaving 5 bases unmatched.

The chain employs TRBV19 and TRBJ1-5, with D perhaps matching TRBD1 (5 bases). Trimming stripped 5 bases from V and 0 bases from J, with 11 bases between. Germline V gene sequence: CDR1 LNHDA, CDR2 SQIVND (reference sequence). There are 15 residues in the CDR3. CDR3 sequence (DNA): TGTGCCAGTAGTGCCGAGGGGTTTAGCAATCAGCCCCAGCATTTT. It translates to CASSAEGFSNQPQHF.

This chain joins TRBV2 and TRBJ2-1, with D perhaps TRBD1 (5 bases). In germline, CDR1 is SNHLY, CDR2 FYNNEI. This CDR3 has 13 residues. V dropped 7 bases and J dropped 7 bases, with 14 bases sitting between them. DNA of the CDR3: TGTGCCAGCACGCAGGGTGTTGGAAATGAGCAGTTCTTC. Translated, it gives CASTQGVGNEQFF.

The chain employs TRBV28 and TRBJ2-2; D gene uncertain. The length of the CDR3 is 15 residues. Germline V lookup: CDR1 MDHEN, CDR2 SYDVKM. V was clipped by 7 bases and J by 5 bases, with 17 bases between them. DNA for the CDR3: TGTGCCAGCACATCCGCTCCCCTTTCGACCGGGGAGCTGTTTTTT. This translates into CASTSAPLSTGELFF.

For the CDR3, the DNA is TGTGCCAGCAGCCCAACGTTAGCGGGAACCCCTGCCACAGATACGCAGTATTTT. The encoded protein is CASSPTLAGTPATDTQYF. The chain is built from TRBV27 and TRBJ2-3; 8 nucleotides align to TRBD2. Germline CDR1 and CDR2: MNHEY and SMNVEV (reference sequence). V shed 6 bases, J shed 2 bases, and the junction held 16 bases outside the gene matches. The CDR3 sequence is 18 residues long.

This clone came up a few times. V gene TRBV29-1 combines with J gene TRBJ1-3, with D possibly TRBD1 on 5 matching bases. The germline V gene encodes CDR1 SQVTM and CDR2 ANQGSEA. The length of the CDR3 is 14 residues. The V gene lost 4 bases and the J gene lost 1 base, with 11 bases spanning the gap. Here the CDR3 DNA reads TGCAGCGTTGGACAGCGTGGATCTGGAAACACCATATATTTT. Its translation: CSVGQRGSGNTIYF.

The J gene is TRBJ1-1, the V gene TRBV10-3, with TRBD1 as a possible D gene (5 bases). Trimming took off 7 bases at V and 4 bases at J, with 16 bases between the two ends. CDR3 size: 14 residues. Germline CDR1 ENHRY, CDR2 SYGVKD. The CDR3 DNA is TGTGCCATCACTGCTGGTTTCGGGGGCACTGAAGCTTTCTTT. Amino acid sequence: CAITAGFGGTEAFF.

This chain uses TRBV6-1 with TRBJ1-5; TRBD1 agrees at 7 bases. With V trimmed by 5 bases and J by 4 bases, 8 bases remained unmatched. The germline gives CDR1 MNHNS, CDR2 SASEGT. The CDR3 is 15 amino acids. CDR3 loop: CASSIFQGGNQPQHF. CDR3 coding DNA: TGTGCCAGCAGTATCTTCCAGGGGGGGAATCAGCCCCAGCATTTT.

The sample holds one count of this clone. The chain joins TRBV6-5 to TRBJ1-1; D perhaps matches TRBD1 (6 bases). The CDR3 consists of 13 residues. Germline loops: CDR1 MNHEY, CDR2 SVGAGI. Trimming pared 4 bases from V and 8 bases from J, leaving 14 bases between. The CDR3: CASSLLGQFEAFF. CDR3 sequence (DNA): TGTGCCAGCAGTTTACTCGGACAGTTCGAAGCTTTCTTT.

V and J are TRBV5-1 and TRBJ1-3; no definite D call. The V and J ends lost 0 bases and 4 bases respectively, with 11 bases between them. Germline CDR1 reads SGHRS; CDR2 reads YFSETQ. This CDR3 comprises 15 residues. The CDR3, as DNA: TGCGCCAGCAGCTTGGGAGGCAGGAACGGAAACACCATATATTTT. Translating gives CASSLGGRNGNTIYF.

This chain uses TRBV5-4 with TRBJ1-2; D uncertain. The CDR3 length is 12 residues. Germline V CDR1 and CDR2: SGHNT, YYREEE (reference sequence). The V and J ends lost 1 base and 6 bases respectively, with 7 bases between them. The CDR3 sequence: CASSLQRDGYTF. Written as DNA, the CDR3 is TGTGCCAGCAGCTTGCAAAGGGATGGCTACACCTTC.

V and J are TRBV6-5 and TRBJ1-5, with D hard to call. Germline CDR1 MNHEY, CDR2 SVGAGI. V lost 2 bases and J lost 5, with 10 bases in between. The CDR3 runs 14 residues. CDR3 DNA: TGTGCCAGCAGTTACCTAAACGCGGATCAGCCCCAGCATTTT. Protein product: CASSYLNADQPQHF.

This clone has only a few counts. This chain joins TRBV7-2 and TRBJ2-3; no clear D. With 0 bases removed from V and 2 bases from J, the gap between germline ends came to 6 bases. The CDR3 length is 14 residues. Looked up from germline, CDR1 is SGHTA and CDR2 is FQGNSA. The CDR3 DNA follows: TGTGCCAGCAGCTTAGCTAGTCCCACAGATACGCAGTATTTT. Its translation: CASSLASPTDTQYF.

This chain links TRBV2 with TRBJ2-2; no reliable D call. This CDR3 region has 13 residues. The V end lost 2 bases, the J end lost 4 bases, and 5 bases lay between the germline ends. Germline lookup yields CDR1 SNHLY and CDR2 FYNNEI. Here the CDR3 reads CASSEMGTGELFF. DNA for the CDR3: TGTGCCAGCAGTGAAATGGGCACCGGGGAGCTGTTTTTT.